A single sample is the source of the 9 T cell receptor beta chains below, sequenced in a study of vaccination effects on CD4 cells after COVID-19. Their antigen targets remain unknown. Repertoires were generated with immunoSEQ multiplex PCR, while TCRdb's copy carries only in-frame clones and drops some. Of fewer than 65,000 clones detected, roughly 76% appear once; the ten largest clones hold about 3.5%. Before sequencing took place, the ViraFEST assay used viral peptide pools to expand antigen-specific CD4+ T cells. Subsequent to a culture period of nine to ten days, CD4+ T cells were isolated. None of these healthy vaccinees had been infected with SARS-CoV-2 before vaccination. Sequencing used CD4+ T cells from PBMCs cultured with HCoV-OC43 spike peptides, obtained before COVID-19 vaccination. Subset defined: HCoV-OC43 spike overlapping peptide pool stimulation. These receptor sequences come from a human donor who received a COVID-19 vaccine.

V and J are TRBV2 and TRBJ2-7, with a possible D match to TRBD1 (6 bases). V shed 5 bases and J shed 2 bases, with 16 bases lying between them. The CDR3 length is 15 residues. Germline values: CDR1 SNHLY, CDR2 FYNNEI. CDR3 region: CASSLGTSSAYEQYV. Here the CDR3 DNA reads TGTGCCAGCAGTCTAGGGACATCTTCCGCCTACGAGCAGTACGTC.

This clone was detected a few times. The genes are TRBV5-1 and TRBJ1-1; 8 bases are a match to TRBD1. CDR1 is SGHRS, CDR2 YFSETQ, per germline. This CDR3 comprises 16 residues. J gave up 0 bases and V 2 bases, and 6 bases lay outside the gene matches. CDR3 sequence (DNA): TGCGCCAGCAGCTTCCTAGGACAGGGCCTGAACACTGAAGCTTTCTTT. It yields the protein CASSFLGQGLNTEAFF.

This clone was found a few times. J is TRBJ1-3 and V is TRBV7-9; D is unresolved. V was clipped by 2 bases and J by 0 bases, with 8 bases between them. In germline, CDR1 is SEHNR, CDR2 FQNEAQ (reference sequence). The CDR3 has 15 residues. DNA for the CDR3: TGTGCCAGCAGCTTAATGGGAAACTCTGGAAACACCATATATTTT. Protein product: CASSLMGNSGNTIYF.

This chain joins TRBV10-3 and TRBJ2-1, with TRBD1 identical over 8 bases. V was clipped by 0 bases and J by 8 bases; unmatched bases: 9. This CDR3 region has 16 residues. The V gene's germline CDR1 is ENHRY and CDR2 SYGVKD. In DNA form, the CDR3 reads TGTGCCATCAGTGAGTCGGGAAACAGGGGGACAGATGAGCAGTTCTTC. Amino acids: CAISESGNRGTDEQFF.

The CDR3 reads CARPPYAGTDSSYEQYV. The CDR3, as DNA: TGTGCCAGGCCACCTTACGCGGGGACGGATAGCTCCTACGAGCAGTACGTC. This chain joins TRBV19 and TRBJ2-7, with D perhaps matching TRBD2 (6 bases). Germline V gives CDR1 LNHDA, CDR2 SQIVND (reference sequence). Between the trimmed V and J ends, which lost 9 bases and 0 bases, there was a span of 24 bases. CDR3 length: 17 amino acids.

The V and J genes are TRBV6-2 or TRBV6-3 and TRBJ2-7; TRBD1 aligns across 7 bases. V lost 5 bases to trimming and J lost 2 bases; unmatched junction nucleotides: 9. Germline assignment: CDR1 MNHEY and CDR2 SVGEGT. The CDR3 is 15 amino acids. CDR3 sequence: CASSRNWDSAYEQYV. The CDR3 nucleotides read TGTGCCAGCAGTAGGAACTGGGACAGCGCCTACGAGCAGTACGTC.

The V and J genes are TRBV7-7 and TRBJ2-5, with TRBD1 matching over 9 bases. The junction had 12 bases not matched to a gene; V was cut back by 5 bases and J by 5 bases. This CDR3 is built from 16 residues. Germline-derived CDR1 and CDR2 are SSHAT and FNYEAQ (reference sequence). The CDR3 region has the DNA TGTGCCAGCAGCCCACAGTCGGGACAGGGATGGGAGACCCAGTACTTC. It codes for CASSPQSGQGWETQYF.

The chain recombines TRBV6-5 with TRBJ1-2, with D unclear. The V gene lost 2 bases and the J gene lost 3 bases, with 10 bases spanning the gap. This CDR3 has 14 residues. Per the germline V gene, CDR1 is MNHEY and CDR2 is SVGAGI. The CDR3 nucleotides read TGTGCCAGCAGTTACGGGGTTACACACTATGGCTACACCTTC. Protein product: CASSYGVTHYGYTF.

This sequence joins TRBV4-1 and TRBJ1-1, with 8 bases identical to TRBD1. CDR1 is MGHRA and CDR2 is YSYEKL in the germline V gene. There are 16 residues in the CDR3. The J segment lost 4 bases and the V segment lost 1 base, leaving 8 bases of the junction unmatched. This CDR3 is CASSQGTGRRGTEAFF. The CDR3, as DNA: TGCGCCAGCAGCCAAGGGACAGGGAGACGGGGCACTGAAGCTTTCTTT.